This paragraph reports one T cell receptor (beta chain). Which antigen it targets is not known. A clone one base away is much larger, so this may be a read error. Trimming takes 9 bases off V and 5 bases off J; junction bases not matched to a gene: 3. The CDR3 contains 14 residues, cysteine and phenylalanine counted. Of all the DNA, just the CDR3 is kept, 42 bases in frame from base 1. According to the germline V gene, CDR1 reads MDHEN and CDR2 reads SYDVKM. The sample is drawn from a study of T-cell reconstitution after alpha-beta-depleted transplantation in children (dated by TCRdb to about 2016). Broadly, across the study: The study quantitatively tracked T-cell immune reconstitution after TCRalphabeta/CD19-depleted allogeneic hematopoietic cell transplantation in children using TCR repertoire profiling. The full study reports these points: In some patients, the high TCRbeta diversity seen at day 60 was put down to recipient T cells and intrathymic progenitors that had survived conditioning. Over subsequent months, a decline in hyperexpanded clone frequencies was noted, and after one year, T-cell counts and TCRbeta diversity were mostly ascribed to newly produced T cells. About two months after transplant, the apparently early recovery of alphabetaT-cell counts reportedly depended on just several hundred clones that had expanded rapidly and came from non-depleted graft cells.

The sample's treatment or condition, from its label and the paper: allogeneic hematopoietic cell transplantation with graft depleted of TCRalphabeta T cells and CD19 B cells. TCRalphabeta/CD19-depleted allogeneic hematopoietic cell grafts were given to the transplant recipients, all of whom were children. Library construction relied on PCR. Instrument used: Illumina HiSeq 2500. To normalize quantification of the TCRbeta repertoire, the TCR libraries were built with molecular barcoding that relied on unique molecular identifiers. Clones were called with MiXCR by TCRdb after fastp trimmed the public reads at Q25, and only in-frame beta chains were retained. Entries are consolidated by CDR3 protein sequence, retaining the most common genes and DNA. The sample yields about 140,000 distinct CDR3 sequences; 8.8% were counted once. The top ten hold over 15% of the sample.

This TCR derives from a female patient aged 2-9 years who had a stem cell transplant for congenital amegakaryocytic thrombocytopenia, so the T cells may come from the graft donor. Material: PBMCs, mostly from graft donor cells, obtained 180 days after TCRalphabeta/CD19-depleted stem cell transplant. The V gene is TRBV28 and the J gene is TRBJ2-3; TRBD2 matches 15 bases in the middle. CDR3 loop: CARGLAGGGDTQYF. The bases are TGTGCCAGAGGACTAGCGGGAGGGGGAGATACGCAGTATTTT.